A single sample is the source of the 22 T cell receptor beta chains below, sequenced in a study of T cell changes during pregnancy in multiple sclerosis. Here immunoSEQ multiplex PCR was the method, and the copy in TCRdb shows in-frame clones only, minus some. Among about 39,000 clones, approximately 94% were seen once, and the ten largest hold more than 1.5%. The specimen comprised peripheral blood, sampled in the third trimester of pregnancy. These receptor sequences come from a female donor with multiple sclerosis, enrolled in a pregnancy study.

This clone showed up just once. The chain combines TRBV4-1 with TRBJ1-4; possibly TRBD1 for D (6 bases). Germline CDR1 and CDR2: MGHRA and YSYEKL. This CDR3 comprises 16 residues. V was clipped by 1 base and J by 5 bases, with 14 bases between them. CDR3: CASSQAPGHMNEKLFF. As DNA, the CDR3 is TGCGCCAGCAGCCAAGCCCCGGGACACATGAATGAAAAACTGTTTTTT.

This chain uses TRBV27 with TRBJ2-7; no reliable D call. Germline CDR1 reads MNHEY; CDR2 reads SMNVEV (reference sequence). V lost 4 bases and J lost 6, with 10 bases in between. CDR3 size: 12 residues. CDR3 amino acids: CASSSAVGEQYF. The CDR3 DNA follows: TGTGCCAGCAGTTCTGCGGTCGGCGAGCAGTACTTC.

The V gene is TRBV21-1, the J gene TRBJ2-7; whether TRBD2, the table's D call, matches the DNA was not checked. TRBV21-1 is termed a pseudogene. The CDR3 totals 17 residues. The CDR3 nucleotides are TGTGCCAGCAGCAAAGGGTGTTGGGTAGCGGGAAACTACGAGCAGTACTTC. Its translation is CASSKGCWVAGNYEQYF.

The chain is built from TRBV14 and TRBJ1-2, with a weak D call TRBD1 (6 bases). Germline values: CDR1 SGHDN, CDR2 FVKESK. The CDR3 consists of 16 residues. Trimming left V 1 base short and J 3 bases short, with 15 bases between. The CDR3 loop reads CASSQVLGGADYGYTF. CDR3 in DNA: TGTGCCAGCAGCCAAGTCCTCGGGGGGGCTGACTATGGCTACACCTTC.

The chain recombines TRBV5-6 with TRBJ2-2; 9 bases are shared with TRBD1. The CDR3 has 16 residues. V gave up 4 bases and J gave up 3 bases; unmatched junction bases: 7. Germline V gene lookup returns CDR1 SGHDT and CDR2 YYEEEE. The CDR3 is CASSTPGQGYTGELFF. The CDR3 nucleotides are TGTGCCAGCAGCACACCGGGACAGGGTTACACCGGGGAGCTGTTTTTT. The full variable domain, its missing parts supplied by reference TRBV5-6 and TRBJ2-2, is DAGVTQSPTHLIKTRGQQVTLRCSPKSGHDTVSWYQQALGQGPQFIFQYYEEEERQRGNFPDRFSGHQFPNYSSELNVNALLLGDSALYLCASSTPGQGYTGELFFGEGSRLTVL.

The V call is TRBV28, the J call TRBJ1-2, with 8 bases aligning to TRBD1. The CDR3 has 14 amino acids. V shed 11 bases and J 2 bases; nucleotides not matched to a gene: 10. Germline values: CDR1 MDHEN, CDR2 SYDVKM. The CDR3 spells CAGGNRDRNYGYTF. The CDR3 DNA reads as TGTGCCGGGGGGAACCGGGACAGGAACTATGGCTACACCTTC.

The chain employs TRBV7-9 and TRBJ2-1, with TRBD1 matching over 8 bases. Trimming removed 0 bases from V and 7 bases from J; junction bases left unmatched: 5. The CDR3 length is 15 residues. Germline CDR1 is SEHNR and CDR2 is FQNEAQ (reference sequence). For the CDR3, the DNA is TGTGCCAGCAGCTTAGCGAGTGGACAGGGAAATGAGCAGTTCTTC. It specifies CASSLASGQGNEQFF.

V usage is TRBV7-8 and J usage is TRBJ2-3; 9 nucleotides agree with TRBD1. CDR3 length equals 15 residues. After removal of 5 bases from V and 1 base from J, the junction contained 4 bases not matched to a gene. The germline CDR1 and CDR2 sequences are SGHVS and FQNEAQ. Written as DNA, the CDR3 is TGTGCCAGCAGCACAGGGGGCGCGGGCACAGATACGCAGTATTTT. This sequence encodes CASSTGGAGTDTQYF. Based on the CDR3 plus reference TRBV7-8 and TRBJ2-3, the full variable domain is GAGVSQSPRYKVAKRGQDVALRCDPISGHVSLFWYQQALGQGPEFLTYFQNEAQLDKSGLPSDRFFAERPEGSVSTLKIQRTQQEDSAVYLCASSTGGAGTDTQYFGPGTRLTVL.

CDR3 protein: CASSQMGGKETQYF. The CDR3 DNA reads as TGTGCCAGCAGCCAGATGGGGGGAAAAGAGACCCAGTACTTC. The gene calls are TRBV7-9 and TRBJ2-5; D may be TRBD2 (6 bases). V was shortened by 5 bases and J by 3 bases, with 13 bases between the two germline ends. The CDR3 has 14 residues. Germline lookup yields CDR1 SEHNR and CDR2 FQNEAQ (reference sequence). Full variable domain (outside the CDR3, taken from reference TRBV7-9 and TRBJ2-5): DTGVSQNPRHKITKRGQNVTFRCDPISEHNRLYWYRQTLGQGPEFLTYFQNEAQLEKSRLLSDRFSAERPKGSFSTLEIQRTEQGDSAMYLCASSQMGGKETQYFGPGTRLLVL.

The chain couples TRBV20-1 to TRBJ1-2; weak D call: TRBD1 (5 bases). The germline V gene encodes CDR1 DFQATT and CDR2 SNEGSKA (reference sequence). The CDR3 has 11 amino acids. The CDR3 DNA reads TGCTCCGTTGACAGAAACTATGGCTACACCTTC. This codes for CSVDRNYGYTF.

Here the CDR3 DNA reads TGTGCCAGCAGTTCCCCAGTGGTTGCGGCTAATGAAAAACTGTTTTTT. Translated: CASSSPVVAANEKLFF. V gene TRBV28 combines with J gene TRBJ1-4, with D unclear. Germline V gene data show CDR1 as MDHEN and CDR2 as SYDVKM. The germline V and J ends were trimmed by 4 bases and 3 bases, with 15 bases remaining between them. The length of the CDR3 is 16 residues.

J is TRBJ2-5 and V is TRBV7-6, with 7 bases fitting TRBD2. J gave up 0 bases and V 5 bases, and 9 bases lay outside the gene matches. This CDR3 spans 16 amino acids. Germline V CDR1 and CDR2: SGHVS, FNYEAQ. CDR3 in DNA: TGTGCCAGCAGCCTTTCCGGGACTACGTACCAAGAGACCCAGTACTTC. It yields the protein CASSLSGTTYQETQYF.

The chain joins TRBV30 to TRBJ2-1; D not certain. The CDR3 extends over 17 amino acids. The germline gives CDR1 GTSNPN, CDR2 SVGIG (reference sequence). Trimming cost V 0 bases and J 0 bases, with 15 bases left between them. The CDR3 nucleotides are TGTGCCTGGAGTGTAGACTCATCCTCTTCCTCCTACAATGAGCAGTTCTTC. Encoded protein: CAWSVDSSSSSYNEQFF.

The chain recombines TRBV7-3 with TRBJ2-3; D uncertain. CDR3 length equals 14 residues. Germline V lookup: CDR1 SGHTA, CDR2 FQGTGA. The V and J ends lost 5 bases and 6 bases respectively, with 15 bases between them. The CDR3 DNA reads as TGTGCCAGCAGCCTAAACTTTGACTCGGATACGCAGTATTTT. This translates into CASSLNFDSDTQYF.

The chain combines TRBV20-1 with TRBJ2-4; maybe TRBD1 (5 bases). Germline V CDR1 and CDR2: DFQATT, SNEGSKA (reference sequence). CDR3 length: 11 amino acids. Trimming took 6 bases from V and 6 from J, leaving 9 bases between them. The chain's CDR3 is CSAYDRNIQYF. The CDR3 bases are TGCAGTGCCTACGACAGAAACATTCAGTACTTC.

This chain uses TRBV14 with TRBJ1-1, with D hard to call. This CDR3 contains 14 residues. Germline assignment: CDR1 SGHDN and CDR2 FVKESK. V gave up 4 bases and J gave up 6 bases, with 15 bases separating them. The CDR3 nucleotides are TGTGCCAGCAGCCCGATGCTGGTAAGCGCTGAAGCTTTCTTT. Its protein is CASSPMLVSAEAFF. The entire variable domain, with the rest obtained from reference TRBV14 and TRBJ1-1, is as follows: EAGVTQFPSHSVIEKGQTVTLRCDPISGHDNLYWYRRVMGKEIKFLLHFVKESKQDESGMPNNRFLAERTGGTYSTLKVQPAELEDSGVYFCASSPMLVSAEAFFGQGTRLTVV.

The J gene is TRBJ1-6, the V gene TRBV6-5, with 9 bases matching TRBD1. Trimming cost V 1 base and J 8 bases; bases outside gene matches: 3. CDR1 is MNHEY and CDR2 is SVGAGI in the germline V gene. The CDR3 has 15 residues. The CDR3 region is CASSYLRQGDSPLHF. The CDR3 DNA follows: TGTGCCAGCAGTTACTTAAGACAGGGGGATTCACCCCTCCACTTT.

The V gene is TRBV18, the J gene TRBJ1-1; TRBD1 matches at 8 bases. In germline, CDR1 is KGHSH, CDR2 LQKENI. CDR3 length: 14 residues. V lost 5 bases to trimming and J lost 5 bases; unmatched junction nucleotides: 7. The CDR3 sequence: CASSAGQVDTEAFF. The CDR3 DNA follows: TGTGCCAGCTCAGCGGGACAGGTGGATACTGAAGCTTTCTTT.

This sequence joins TRBV7-3 and TRBJ2-7; 9 bases are a match to TRBD2. V lost 2 bases to trimming and J lost 2 bases; unmatched junction nucleotides: 4. Germline V gene data show CDR1 as SGHTA and CDR2 as FQGTGA. The CDR3 is 15 residues long. DNA for the CDR3: TGTGCCAGCAGCTTAGGACTAGCGCCGACCTACGAGCAGTACTTC. This translates into CASSLGLAPTYEQYF.

The CDR3 sequence is CASSLDSEMTEAFF. CDR3 nucleotide sequence: TGTGCCAGCAGCCTCGACAGTGAAATGACTGAAGCTTTCTTT. This rearrangement joins TRBV11-3 to TRBJ1-1, with D tentatively TRBD1 (5 bases). Germline CDR1 SGHNT, CDR2 YENEEA. V gave up 5 bases and J gave up 5 bases, with 15 bases separating them. This CDR3 comprises 14 residues.

The rearrangement links TRBV28 to TRBJ2-1, with 10 bases identical to TRBD2. In germline, CDR1 is MDHEN, CDR2 SYDVKM. The CDR3 length is 17 residues. The trim removed 6 bases at V and 0 bases at J, leaving 8 bases unmatched. Here the CDR3 DNA reads TGTGCCAGCAGCTCATCTAGCGGGAGAAGCTCCTACAATGAGCAGTTCTTC. This encodes CASSSSSGRSSYNEQFF.

J is TRBJ2-3 and V is TRBV29-1, with 7 bases identical to TRBD1. This CDR3 is 13 amino acids long. V dropped 4 bases and J dropped 5; count of bases not matched to a gene: 6. CDR1 is SQVTM and CDR2 is ANQGSEA in the germline V gene. CDR3 in amino acids: CSVGKGAGDTQYF. CDR3 sequence (DNA): TGCAGCGTTGGAAAGGGGGCGGGAGATACGCAGTATTTT.